The TCR beta chain described here comes from a study of cytomegalovirus exposure and HLA in healthy donors. Study outcomes and limitations: A few CMV-associated chains were confirmed in vitro to be specific for CMV antigens. The study put some 150 TCR beta chains on its list as cytomegalovirus-associated.

Concerning this clone: Its cognate antigen is unknown.

The V and J ends lost 5 bases and 4 bases, in that order; junction bases with no gene match: 4. CDR3 length: 14 amino acids. Germline V gives CDR1 MNHNY, CDR2 SVGAGI (reference sequence). Amplification used 60 Vbeta primers and 13 Jbeta primers. Assay: immunoSEQ multiplex PCR; the TCRdb copy retains only in-frame clones and omits some. The sample contains 77,000 or so clones, roughly 76% of which appear only once. V gene TRBV6-6 combines with J gene TRBJ1-4; TRBD1 agrees at 7 bases. The receptor's source is a woman aged 40 to 50 in good health and CMV-seronegative. Sequenced sample: PBMCs. Here the CDR3 reads CASSPGTVNEKLFF. CDR3 nucleotide sequence: TGTGCCAGCAGTCCCGGGACAGTTAATGAAAAACTGTTTTTT.